These 24 T cell receptor beta chains were all obtained from the same sample, sequenced in a study of T cell responses to AZD1222 COVID-19 vaccine. Measured with immunoSEQ multiplex PCR; TCRdb has only the in-frame clones, and not every one. The sample lists 250,000 to 300,000 clones; 94% were seen once. This specimen consisted of peripheral blood, obtained 28 days after the second AZD1222 dose. The receptors stem from an adult who received the AZD1222 COVID-19 vaccine.

The chain employs TRBV20-1 and TRBJ2-2; 13 nucleotides line up with TRBD2. Germline-derived CDR1 and CDR2 are DFQATT and SNEGSKA (reference sequence). This CDR3 has 17 amino acids. V lost 3 bases and J lost 2; bases outside the gene matches: 6. DNA of the CDR3: TGCAGTGCTAGTATACTAGCGGGAGGGAGCAACACCGGGGAGCTGTTTTTT. Translated, it gives CSASILAGGSNTGELFF.

J is TRBJ1-1 and V is TRBV27; unclear D gene. Between the trimmed V and J ends, which lost 4 bases and 1 base, there was a span of 10 bases. Germline V CDR1 and CDR2: MNHEY, SMNVEV (reference sequence). CDR3 length: 14 residues. The CDR3 sequence: CASSSTVGNTEAFF. In DNA, the CDR3 is TGTGCCAGCAGTTCCACAGTGGGGAACACTGAAGCTTTCTTT.

The V call is TRBV5-1, the J call TRBJ2-7; no clear D gene. V was cut by 4 bases and J by 2 bases, with 10 bases left in between. The germline V gene encodes CDR1 SGHRS and CDR2 YFSETQ. The CDR3 has 13 amino acids. This CDR3 is CASSKDPTYEQYF. The CDR3 region has the DNA TGCGCCAGCAGCAAGGATCCTACCTACGAGCAGTACTTC.

The J gene is TRBJ2-5, the V gene TRBV9, with TRBD1 matching over 7 bases. The CDR3 runs 15 residues. The trim removed 4 bases at V and 5 bases at J, leaving 11 bases unmatched. The V gene's germline CDR1 is SGDLS and CDR2 YYNGEE. CDR3 residues: CASSRSPRQGETQYF. The CDR3 DNA reads as TGTGCCAGCAGCCGTTCCCCGAGACAGGGCGAGACCCAGTACTTC.

The chain has TRBV12-3 or TRBV12-4 and TRBJ1-2; maybe TRBD1 (5 bases). The V end lost 7 bases, the J end lost 5 bases, and 14 bases lay between the germline ends. The CDR3 loop spans 13 amino acids. CDR3 in amino acids: CASIGTHPYGYTF. The CDR3 DNA is TGTGCCAGCATAGGGACGCATCCTTATGGCTACACCTTC.

V usage is TRBV18 and J usage is TRBJ2-1; possibly TRBD1 for D (7 bases). Trimming left V 0 bases short and J 2 bases short, with 11 bases between. This CDR3 spans 16 amino acids. Germline-derived CDR1 and CDR2 are KGHSH and LQKENI. CDR3 in DNA: TGTGCCAGCTCACCACCGGCGGGGACAGCCTACAATGAGCAGTTCTTC. Its translation is CASSPPAGTAYNEQFF.

This chain connects TRBV7-6 to TRBJ1-2; 10 nucleotides match TRBD1. Trimming took 5 bases from V and 6 from J; bases not matched to a gene: 9. CDR1 and CDR2 from the germline V gene are SGHVS and FNYEAQ. The CDR3 sequence is 15 residues long. The CDR3 loop reads CASSPRQGAMDGYTF. The CDR3, as DNA: TGTGCCAGCAGCCCCCGACAGGGGGCGATGGATGGCTACACCTTC.

This clone showed up just once. The chain carries TRBV28 and TRBJ2-7; 9 bases fit TRBD1. After removal of 5 bases from V and 0 bases from J, the junction contained 5 bases not matched to a gene. Germline CDR1 and CDR2: MDHEN and SYDVKM. There are 15 residues in the CDR3. CDR3 region: CASSPPGQGSYEQYF. The CDR3 DNA follows: TGTGCCAGCAGTCCCCCGGGACAGGGCTCCTACGAGCAGTACTTC.

The chain joins TRBV28 to TRBJ1-2; D is unclear. CDR3 length: 12 amino acids. With 3 bases removed from V and 5 bases from J, the gap between germline ends came to 7 bases. Germline V CDR1 and CDR2: MDHEN, SYDVKM. As DNA, the CDR3 is TGTGCCAGCAGTTTCGGCAGGTATGGCTACACCTTC. This codes for CASSFGRYGYTF.

The chain has TRBV19 and TRBJ1-6; a weak D match, TRBD1 (6 bases). Deletions cut 5 bases from V and 9 bases from J, with 17 bases between. Germline V gene data show CDR1 as LNHDA and CDR2 as SQIVND (reference sequence). The length of the CDR3 is 15 residues. The DNA for the CDR3 is TGTGCCAGTAGTCCCTCGGGACAATTCAGTTCACCCCTCCACTTT. This gives the protein CASSPSGQFSSPLHF.

The V gene is TRBV4-1, the J gene TRBJ1-2, with D uncertain. This CDR3 spans 16 amino acids. V lost 1 base and J lost 7, with 19 bases in between. Per germline, CDR1 MGHRA and CDR2 YSYEKL. The CDR3 loop is CASSQVGRVSHAGYTF. CDR3 sequence (DNA): TGCGCCAGCAGCCAAGTTGGGAGGGTGTCTCACGCTGGCTACACCTTC.

The chain links TRBV27 to TRBJ2-7, with a weak D call TRBD2 (6 bases). CDR3 size: 14 residues. The germline CDR1 and CDR2 sequences are MNHEY and SMNVEV (reference sequence). Trimming took 2 bases from V and 6 from J, leaving 14 bases between them. CDR3 bases: TGTGCCAGCAGTTTAAGGAGGGGCCTCACCGAGCAGTACTTC. Translated: CASSLRRGLTEQYF.

The chain employs TRBV6-5 and TRBJ2-3; D gene unclear. V was pared by 6 bases and J by 3 bases, with 10 bases between. The CDR3 has 13 amino acids. CDR1 MNHEY and CDR2 SVGAGI come from the germline V gene. DNA of the CDR3: TGTGCCAGCAGCCCCCACCAGACAGATACGCAGTATTTT. Translating gives CASSPHQTDTQYF.

The chain combines TRBV12-3 or TRBV12-4 with TRBJ1-2; D remains ambiguous. CDR3 length equals 11 residues. Trimming removed 3 bases from V and 8 bases from J, with 7 bases in between. For the CDR3, the DNA is TGTGCCAGCAGTTTCCAGAGAGGCTACACCTTC. Translation gives CASSFQRGYTF.

Notes on this clone: This same CDR3 is encoded by further DNA sequences in the sample. V and J are TRBV2 and TRBJ1-1; 7 bases match TRBD1. Trimming at V came to 6 bases and at J to 1 base, leaving 5 bases not matched to a gene. Germline assignment: CDR1 SNHLY and CDR2 FYNNEI. There are 14 residues in the CDR3. CDR3 loop: CASSWGQQNTEAFF. The CDR3, as DNA: TGTGCCAGCAGCTGGGGACAGCAGAACACTGAAGCTTTCTTT.

This chain connects TRBV3-1 (or the pseudogene TRBV3-2) to TRBJ2-7, with TRBD2 matching 7 bases. Germline V gene sequence: CDR1 LGHDT, CDR2 YNNKEL (reference sequence). CDR3 length: 12 residues. V gave up 4 bases and J gave up 7 bases; unmatched junction bases: 4. Here the CDR3 DNA reads TGTGCCAGCAGCCCACTCGGGAGGGAGCAGTACTTC. Translating gives CASSPLGREQYF.

The CDR3 spells CASSGQGNEKLFF. The DNA for the CDR3 is TGTGCCAGCTCCGGGCAGGGGAATGAAAAACTGTTTTTT. The chain combines TRBV18 with TRBJ1-4; tentatively, D is TRBD1 (6 bases). Germline-derived CDR1 and CDR2 are KGHSH and LQKENI. Trimming took off 6 bases at V and 5 bases at J, with 10 bases between the two ends. There are 13 residues in the CDR3.

This clone was detected once. The genes are TRBV18 and TRBJ2-1; unclear D gene. V was pared by 3 bases and J by 6 bases, with 9 bases between. The germline CDR1 and CDR2 sequences are KGHSH and LQKENI. This CDR3 spans 13 amino acids. The CDR3 DNA follows: TGTGCCAGCTCACCTCCAGGCCCCAATGAGCAGTTCTTC. As protein: CASSPPGPNEQFF.

The chain combines TRBV29-1 with TRBJ2-2; possibly TRBD2 for D (6 bases). V was cut by 4 bases and J by 5 bases, with 11 bases left in between. CDR1 is SQVTM, CDR2 ANQGSEA, per germline. This CDR3 region has 13 residues. The CDR3 spells CSVVGRPTGELFF. DNA for the CDR3: TGCAGCGTTGTCGGGAGACCAACCGGGGAGCTGTTTTTT.

V and J are TRBV11-1 and TRBJ2-5; 7 nucleotides agree with TRBD2. From germline, CDR1 is SGHAT and CDR2 FQDESV (reference sequence). The CDR3 has 15 amino acids. J lost 4 bases, V lost 5 bases, and 10 bases had no gene match. The CDR3 DNA follows: TGTGCCAGCAGCCCGAGGGGAGGGCGCGGAGAGACCCAGTACTTC. As protein: CASSPRGGRGETQYF.

As for this clone: This same CDR3 is encoded by further DNA sequences in the sample. This rearrangement joins TRBV5-1 to TRBJ2-3; D is undetermined. This CDR3 is built from 13 residues. V was shortened by 4 bases and J by 1 base, with 7 bases between the two germline ends. Germline assignment: CDR1 SGHRS and CDR2 YFSETQ. The CDR3 protein is CASSTDGTDTQYF. Here the CDR3 DNA reads TGCGCCAGCAGCACCGATGGCACAGATACGCAGTATTTT.

The V call is TRBV10-1, the J call TRBJ1-1; D uncertain. Trimming cost V 8 bases and J 0 bases, with 10 bases left between them. Per germline, CDR1 WNHNN and CDR2 SYGVQD (reference sequence). The length of the CDR3 is 13 residues. The CDR3 sequence: CASSGEMNTEAFF. Here the CDR3 DNA reads TGCGCCAGCTCCGGAGAAATGAACACTGAAGCTTTCTTT.

The chain joins TRBV5-1 to TRBJ2-3; D ambiguous. Trimming pared 2 bases from V and 0 bases from J, leaving 13 bases between. Germline CDR1 and CDR2: SGHRS and YFSETQ. This CDR3 has 16 residues. This chain's CDR3 is CASSLRRRSSTDTQYF. The CDR3 DNA reads TGCGCCAGCAGCTTAAGGCGGCGGAGTAGCACAGATACGCAGTATTTT.

V is TRBV5-4 and J is TRBJ1-6, with D tentatively TRBD1 (5 bases). Trimming shortened V by 0 bases and J by 14 bases, and 18 bases separated the two germline ends. The CDR3 consists of 15 residues. Per the germline V gene, CDR1 is SGHNT and CDR2 is YYREEE (reference sequence). Here the CDR3 reads CASSLAGSAGGTLHF. CDR3 nucleotides: TGTGCCAGCAGCTTGGCAGGGTCCGCGGGTGGGACCCTCCACTTT.